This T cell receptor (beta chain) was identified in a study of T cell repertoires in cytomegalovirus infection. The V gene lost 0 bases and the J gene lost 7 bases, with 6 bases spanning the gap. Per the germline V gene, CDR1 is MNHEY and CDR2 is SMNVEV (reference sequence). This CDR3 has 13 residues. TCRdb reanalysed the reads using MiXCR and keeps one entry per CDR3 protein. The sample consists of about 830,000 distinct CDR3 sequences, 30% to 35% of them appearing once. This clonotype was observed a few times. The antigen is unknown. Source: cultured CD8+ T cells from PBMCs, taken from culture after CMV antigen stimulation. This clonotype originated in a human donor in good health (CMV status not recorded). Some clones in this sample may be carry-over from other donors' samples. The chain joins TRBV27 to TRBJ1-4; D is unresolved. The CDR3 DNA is TGTGCCAGCAGTTTATCTTGGGGTGAAAAACTGTTTTTT. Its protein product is CASSLSWGEKLFF.